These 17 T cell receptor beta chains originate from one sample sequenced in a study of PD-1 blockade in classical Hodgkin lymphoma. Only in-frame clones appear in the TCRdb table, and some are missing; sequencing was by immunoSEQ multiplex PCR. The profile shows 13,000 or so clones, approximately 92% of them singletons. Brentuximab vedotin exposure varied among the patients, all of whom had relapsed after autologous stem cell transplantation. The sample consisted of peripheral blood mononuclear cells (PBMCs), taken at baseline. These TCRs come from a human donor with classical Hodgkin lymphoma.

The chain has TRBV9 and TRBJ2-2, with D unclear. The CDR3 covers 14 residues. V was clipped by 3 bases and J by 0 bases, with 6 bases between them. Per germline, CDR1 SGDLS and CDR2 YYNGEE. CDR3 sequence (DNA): TGTGCCAGCAGCGCCCTAACGAACACCGGGGAGCTGTTTTTT. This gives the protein CASSALTNTGELFF.

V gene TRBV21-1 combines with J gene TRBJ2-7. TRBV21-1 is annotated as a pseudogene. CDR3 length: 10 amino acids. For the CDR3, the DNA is TGTGCCCCGCCGGACTACGAGCAGTACTTC. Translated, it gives CAPPDYEQYF.

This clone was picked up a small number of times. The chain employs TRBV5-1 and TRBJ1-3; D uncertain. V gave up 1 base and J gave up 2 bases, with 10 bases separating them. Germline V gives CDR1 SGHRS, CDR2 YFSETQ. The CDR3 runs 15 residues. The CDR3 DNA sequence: TGCGCCAGCAGCTTGTTGCCAGCGGCTGGAAACACCATATATTTT. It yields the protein CASSLLPAAGNTIYF.

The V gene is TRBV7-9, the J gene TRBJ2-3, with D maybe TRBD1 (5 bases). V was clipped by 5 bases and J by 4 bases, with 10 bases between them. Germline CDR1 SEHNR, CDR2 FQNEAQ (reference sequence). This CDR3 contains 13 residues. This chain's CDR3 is CASSLEGADTQYF. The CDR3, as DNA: TGTGCCAGCAGCCTCGAAGGGGCAGATACGCAGTATTTT.

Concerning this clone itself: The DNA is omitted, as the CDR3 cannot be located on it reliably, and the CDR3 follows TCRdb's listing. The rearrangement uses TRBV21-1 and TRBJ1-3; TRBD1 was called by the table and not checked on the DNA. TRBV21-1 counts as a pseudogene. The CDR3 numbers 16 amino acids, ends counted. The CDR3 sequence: CASLFVPGNSGNTIYF.

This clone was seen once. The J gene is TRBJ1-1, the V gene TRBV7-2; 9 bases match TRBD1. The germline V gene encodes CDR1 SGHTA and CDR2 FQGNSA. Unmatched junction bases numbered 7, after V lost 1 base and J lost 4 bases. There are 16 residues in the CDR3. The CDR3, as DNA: TGTGCCAGCAGCTTAGTCCCTAACAGGGGGCTCACTGAAGCTTTCTTT. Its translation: CASSLVPNRGLTEAFF.

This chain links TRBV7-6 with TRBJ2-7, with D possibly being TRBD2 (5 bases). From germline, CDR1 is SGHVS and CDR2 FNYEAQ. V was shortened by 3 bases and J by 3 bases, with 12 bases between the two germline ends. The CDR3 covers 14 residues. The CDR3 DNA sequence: TGTGCCAGCAGCTTGGCCGGAGGAATCTACGAGCAGTACTTC. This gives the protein CASSLAGGIYEQYF.

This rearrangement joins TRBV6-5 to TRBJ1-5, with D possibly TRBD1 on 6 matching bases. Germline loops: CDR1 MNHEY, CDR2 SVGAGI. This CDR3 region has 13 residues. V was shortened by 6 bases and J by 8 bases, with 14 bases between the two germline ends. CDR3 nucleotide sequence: TGTGCCAGCAGGACGGGGGGCGCGAAGCCCCAGCATTTT. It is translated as CASRTGGAKPQHF.

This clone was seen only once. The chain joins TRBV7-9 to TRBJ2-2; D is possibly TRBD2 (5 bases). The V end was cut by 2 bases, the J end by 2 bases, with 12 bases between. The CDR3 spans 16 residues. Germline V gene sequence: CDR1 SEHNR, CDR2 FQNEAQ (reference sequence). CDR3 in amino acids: CASSLPGFGNTGELFF. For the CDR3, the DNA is TGTGCCAGCAGCTTACCGGGATTCGGTAACACCGGGGAGCTGTTTTTT.

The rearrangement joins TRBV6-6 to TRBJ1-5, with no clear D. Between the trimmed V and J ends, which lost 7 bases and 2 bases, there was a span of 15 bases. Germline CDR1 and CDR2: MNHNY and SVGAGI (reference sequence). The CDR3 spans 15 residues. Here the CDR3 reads CASNEKNFGNQPQHF. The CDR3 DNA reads TGTGCCAGCAACGAGAAGAATTTTGGCAATCAGCCCCAGCATTTT.

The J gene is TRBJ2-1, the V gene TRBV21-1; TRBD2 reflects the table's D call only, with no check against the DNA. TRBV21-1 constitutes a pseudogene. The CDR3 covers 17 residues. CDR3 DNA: TGTGCCAGCAGCCCCCCAATGGGCGGGGGCCGCTTCAATGAGCAGTTCTTC. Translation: CASSPPMGGGRFNEQFF.

The CDR3 coding sequence is TGCGCCAGCAGCTTGGTCGCGGGGAAGCCTAGCTCCTACGAGCAGTACTTC. Amino acids: CASSLVAGKPSSYEQYF. This chain joins TRBV5-1 and TRBJ2-7; D might be TRBD2 (6 bases). Germline CDR1 and CDR2: SGHRS and YFSETQ. The CDR3 totals 17 residues. V was pared by 0 bases and J by 0 bases, with 16 bases between.

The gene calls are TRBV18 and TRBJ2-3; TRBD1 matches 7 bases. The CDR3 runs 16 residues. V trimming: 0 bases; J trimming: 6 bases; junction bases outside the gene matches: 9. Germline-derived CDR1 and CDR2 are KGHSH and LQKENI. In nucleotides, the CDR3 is TGTGCCAGCTCACCACCGGGACAGCGAAATCGTGATACGCAGTATTTT. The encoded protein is CASSPPGQRNRDTQYF.

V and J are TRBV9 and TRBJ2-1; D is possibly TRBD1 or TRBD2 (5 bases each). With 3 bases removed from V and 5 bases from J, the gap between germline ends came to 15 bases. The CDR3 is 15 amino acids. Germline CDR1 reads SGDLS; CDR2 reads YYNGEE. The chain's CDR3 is CASSAGRGTDNEQFF. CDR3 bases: TGTGCCAGCAGCGCGGGACGGGGAACTGACAATGAGCAGTTCTTC.

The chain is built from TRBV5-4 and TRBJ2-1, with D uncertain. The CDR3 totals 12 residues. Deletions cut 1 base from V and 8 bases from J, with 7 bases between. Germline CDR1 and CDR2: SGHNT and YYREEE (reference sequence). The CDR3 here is CASSLYPDEQFF. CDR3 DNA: TGTGCCAGCAGCTTGTATCCCGATGAGCAGTTCTTC.

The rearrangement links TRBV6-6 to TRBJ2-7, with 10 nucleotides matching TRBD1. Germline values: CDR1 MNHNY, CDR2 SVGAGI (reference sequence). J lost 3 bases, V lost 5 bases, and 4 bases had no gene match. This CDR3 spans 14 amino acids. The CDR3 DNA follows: TGTGCCAGCAGTCAGACAGGGGGCATCTACGAGCAGTACTTC. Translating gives CASSQTGGIYEQYF.

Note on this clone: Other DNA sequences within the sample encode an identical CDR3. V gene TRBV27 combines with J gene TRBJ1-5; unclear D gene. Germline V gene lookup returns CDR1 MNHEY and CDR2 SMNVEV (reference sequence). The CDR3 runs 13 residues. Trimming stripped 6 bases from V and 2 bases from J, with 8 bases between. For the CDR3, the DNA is TGTGCCAGCAGCCTAGCAGGCAATCAGCCCCAGCATTTT. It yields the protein CASSLAGNQPQHF.